These 3 T cell receptor beta chains were sequenced from one sample in a study of blood T cell repertoires in COVID-19. TCRdb keeps only in-frame clones here, not all; method: immunoSEQ multiplex PCR. The sample records 190,000 or so clones, approximately 87% being singletons. Material for sequencing was peripheral blood. The receptors were sampled from a woman between 18 and 29 years old who had recovered from COVID-19.

The CDR3, as DNA: TGCGCCACCAGAGCCAGTTGGCTAGCCGGGGAGACCCAGTACTTC. This encodes CATRASWLAGETQYF. This chain joins TRBV5-1 and TRBJ2-5, with D possibly being TRBD2 (5 bases). Germline CDR1 is SGHRS and CDR2 is YFSETQ. The CDR3 covers 15 residues. V was pared by 9 bases and J by 5 bases, with 23 bases between.

V gene TRBV5-6 combines with J gene TRBJ1-1; D remains unclear. Germline CDR1 SGHDT, CDR2 YYEEEE. The ends were cut back, 4 bases at V and 7 bases at J, with 14 bases in the middle. There are 13 residues in the CDR3. CDR3 loop: CASSEQRAGEAFF. CDR3 sequence (DNA): TGTGCCAGCAGCGAGCAAAGGGCGGGTGAAGCTTTCTTT.

The rearrangement links TRBV25-1 to TRBJ1-1, with D possibly matching TRBD1 (5 bases). The CDR3 length is 13 residues. With 1 base removed from V and 8 bases from J, the gap between germline ends came to 11 bases. The germline CDR1 and CDR2 sequences are MGHDK and SYGVNS. The CDR3 coding sequence is TGTGCCAGCAGTGAATTGCAGGGATGGGAAGCTTTCTTT. Protein: CASSELQGWEAFF.